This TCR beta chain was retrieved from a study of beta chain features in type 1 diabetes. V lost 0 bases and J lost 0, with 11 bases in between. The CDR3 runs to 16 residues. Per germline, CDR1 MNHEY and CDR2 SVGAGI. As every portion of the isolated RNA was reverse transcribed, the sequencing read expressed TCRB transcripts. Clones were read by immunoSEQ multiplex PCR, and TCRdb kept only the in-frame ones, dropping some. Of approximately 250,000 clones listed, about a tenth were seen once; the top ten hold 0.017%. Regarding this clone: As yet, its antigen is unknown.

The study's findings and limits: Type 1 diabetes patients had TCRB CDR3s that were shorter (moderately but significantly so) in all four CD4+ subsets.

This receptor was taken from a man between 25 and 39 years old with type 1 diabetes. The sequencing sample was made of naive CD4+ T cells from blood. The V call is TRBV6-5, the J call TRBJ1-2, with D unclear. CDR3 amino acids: CASSYSILAANYGYTF. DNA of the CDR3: TGTGCCAGCAGTTACTCGATTTTGGCAGCTAACTATGGCTACACCTTC.